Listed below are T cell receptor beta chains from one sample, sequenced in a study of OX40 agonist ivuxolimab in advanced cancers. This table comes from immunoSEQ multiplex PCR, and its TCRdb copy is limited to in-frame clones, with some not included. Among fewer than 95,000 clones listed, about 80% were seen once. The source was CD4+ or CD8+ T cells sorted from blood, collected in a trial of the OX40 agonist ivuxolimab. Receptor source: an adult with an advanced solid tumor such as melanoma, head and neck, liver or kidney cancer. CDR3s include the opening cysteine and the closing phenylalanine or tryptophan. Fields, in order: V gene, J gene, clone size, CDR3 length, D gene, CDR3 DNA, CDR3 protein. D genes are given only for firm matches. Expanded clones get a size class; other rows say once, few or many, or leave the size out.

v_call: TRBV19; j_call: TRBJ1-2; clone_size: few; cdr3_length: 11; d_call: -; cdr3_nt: TGTGCCAGTAGTATGGGAGGTAGCTACACCTTC; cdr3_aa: CASSMGGSYTF
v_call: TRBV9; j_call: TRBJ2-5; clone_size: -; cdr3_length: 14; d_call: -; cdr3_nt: TGTGCCAGCAGCGCAGGACTCCCACGGGAGACCCAGTACTTC; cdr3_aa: CASSAGLPRETQYF
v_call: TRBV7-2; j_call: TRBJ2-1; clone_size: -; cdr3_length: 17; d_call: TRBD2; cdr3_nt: TGTGCCAGCAGCTTAGGCCAGACTAGCGGGAGCAGCAATGAGCAGTTCTTC; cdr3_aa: CASSLGQTSGSSNEQFF
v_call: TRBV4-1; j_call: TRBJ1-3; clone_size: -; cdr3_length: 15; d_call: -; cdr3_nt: TGCGCCAGCAGCCAAGATGGGGGGAGGGGAAACACCATATATTTT; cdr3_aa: CASSQDGGRGNTIYF
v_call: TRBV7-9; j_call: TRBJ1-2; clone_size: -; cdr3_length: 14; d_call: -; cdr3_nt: TGTGCCATCCCGAGGAAAGGGCAGAACTATGGCTACACCTTC; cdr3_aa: CAIPRKGQNYGYTF
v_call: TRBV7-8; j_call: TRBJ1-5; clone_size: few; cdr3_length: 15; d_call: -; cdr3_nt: TGTGCCAGCAGCCCGTCCCGCCAGAGAAATCAGCCCCAGCATTTT; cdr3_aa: CASSPSRQRNQPQHF
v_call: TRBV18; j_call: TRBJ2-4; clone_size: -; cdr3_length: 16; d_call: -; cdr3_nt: TGTGCCAGCTCACCCTTAGGCAGTACAGCCAAAAACATTCAGTACTTC; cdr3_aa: CASSPLGSTAKNIQYF
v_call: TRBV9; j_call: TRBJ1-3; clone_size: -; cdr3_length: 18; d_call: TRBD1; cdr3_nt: TGTGCCAGCAGCCCCCTCCGGGGACAGGGGTCTGACGGAAACACCATATATTTT; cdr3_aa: CASSPLRGQGSDGNTIYF
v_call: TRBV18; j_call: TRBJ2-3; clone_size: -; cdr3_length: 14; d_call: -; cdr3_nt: TGTGCCAGCTCACCACAGGGACGCACAGATACGCAGTATTTT; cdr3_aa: CASSPQGRTDTQYF
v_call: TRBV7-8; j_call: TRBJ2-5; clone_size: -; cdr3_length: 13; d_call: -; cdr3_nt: TGTGCCAGTAGCCCTCCCGTACAAGAGACCCAGTACTTC; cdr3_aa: CASSPPVQETQYF
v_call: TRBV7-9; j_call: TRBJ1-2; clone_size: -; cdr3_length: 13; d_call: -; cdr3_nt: TGTGCCAGCAGCTTAGCGGCAGGCTGGAGCTACACCTTC; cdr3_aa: CASSLAAGWSYTF
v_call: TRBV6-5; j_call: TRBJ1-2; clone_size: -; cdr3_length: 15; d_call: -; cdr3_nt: TGTGCCAGCAGCCCGATCGACAGTCCACGAGGTGGCTACACCTTC; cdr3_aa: CASSPIDSPRGGYTF
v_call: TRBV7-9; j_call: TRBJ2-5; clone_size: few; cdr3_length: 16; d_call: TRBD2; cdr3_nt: TGTGCCAGCAGCACGGGACTAGCGGGAGCAAGAGAGACCCAGTACTTC; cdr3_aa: CASSTGLAGARETQYF
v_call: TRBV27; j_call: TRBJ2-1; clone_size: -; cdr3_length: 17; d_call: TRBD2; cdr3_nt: TGTGCCAGCAGTTTCATCACAAGCGGGAGGGCCCCCAATGAGCAGTTCTTC; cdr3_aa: CASSFITSGRAPNEQFF
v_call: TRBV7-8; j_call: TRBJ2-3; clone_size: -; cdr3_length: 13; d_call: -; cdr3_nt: TGTGCCAGCAGCTTGTCCCAGGGGGGAGGGCAGTATTTT; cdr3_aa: CASSLSQGGGQYF
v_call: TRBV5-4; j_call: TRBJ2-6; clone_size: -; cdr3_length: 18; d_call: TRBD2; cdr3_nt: TGTGCCAGCAGCTTGGTCGGTAGCGGGGGCTCTGGGGCCAACGTCCTGACTTTC; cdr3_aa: CASSLVGSGGSGANVLTF
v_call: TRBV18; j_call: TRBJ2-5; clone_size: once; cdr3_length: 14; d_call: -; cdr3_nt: TGTGCCAGCTTACCCTCACCAAATTCCGAGACCCAGTACTTC; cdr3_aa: CASLPSPNSETQYF
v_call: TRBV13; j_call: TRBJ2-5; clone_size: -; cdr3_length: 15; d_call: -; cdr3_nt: TGTGCCAGCAGCTTAAGGGCAGGGTTGGGGGAGACCCAGTACTTC; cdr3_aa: CASSLRAGLGETQYF
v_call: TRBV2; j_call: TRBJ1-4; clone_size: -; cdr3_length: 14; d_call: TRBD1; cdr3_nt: TGTGCCAGCATCGCAGGGGGCGTTTATGAAAAACTGTTTTTT; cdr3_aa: CASIAGGVYEKLFF
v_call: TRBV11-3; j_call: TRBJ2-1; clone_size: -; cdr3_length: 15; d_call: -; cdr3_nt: TGTGCCAGCAGCTTAGGTCTCAGGGGAATCAATGAGCAGTTCTTC; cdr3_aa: CASSLGLRGINEQFF